This paragraph reports one T cell receptor (beta chain). This entry comes from a study of blood T cell repertoires in COVID-19. Study in general: The samples span acute and convalescent COVID-19 from the United States, Italy and Spain. PBMCs, B-cell-depleted T cells, or T cells provided the cDNA or gDNA that made up the material.

Authors' analysis steps: From reference gene primer amplification, estimates of nucleated cell counts were derived. Assay: immunoSEQ multiplex PCR; the TCRdb copy retains only in-frame clones and omits some. V, J and clone size were drawn from that table, and D and trimming were deduced from the DNA. Here the sample spans a few hundred thousand clones, 80% to 90% being singletons. In assigning cohorts, the study relied on participant-reported clinical history. V lost 5 bases and J 5 bases, leaving 9 bases between the germline ends. The length of the CDR3 is 12 residues. Germline V lookup: CDR1 MDHEN, CDR2 SYDVKM.

This chain uses TRBV28 with TRBJ1-2, with no clear D. Specimen: PBMCs or T cells enriched from blood (not recorded which). This receptor was identified in a woman aged 40 to 50 with acute COVID-19. CDR3 region: CASSLGGYGYTF. CDR3 DNA sequence: TGTGCCAGCAGTCTCGGAGGGTATGGCTACACCTTC.